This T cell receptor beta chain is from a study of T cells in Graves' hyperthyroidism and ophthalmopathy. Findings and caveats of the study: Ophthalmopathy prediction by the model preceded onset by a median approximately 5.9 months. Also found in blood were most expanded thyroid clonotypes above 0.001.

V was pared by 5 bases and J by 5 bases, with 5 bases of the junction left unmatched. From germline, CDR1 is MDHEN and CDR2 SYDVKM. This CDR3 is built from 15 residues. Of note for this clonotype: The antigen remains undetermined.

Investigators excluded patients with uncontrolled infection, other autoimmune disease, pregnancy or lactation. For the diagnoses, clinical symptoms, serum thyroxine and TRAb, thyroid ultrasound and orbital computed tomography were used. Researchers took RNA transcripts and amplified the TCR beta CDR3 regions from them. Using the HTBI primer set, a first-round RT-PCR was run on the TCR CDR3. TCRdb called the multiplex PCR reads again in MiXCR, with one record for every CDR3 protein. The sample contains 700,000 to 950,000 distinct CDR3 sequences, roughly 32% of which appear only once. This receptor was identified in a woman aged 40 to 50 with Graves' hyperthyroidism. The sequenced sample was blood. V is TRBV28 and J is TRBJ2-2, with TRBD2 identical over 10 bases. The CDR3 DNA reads TGTGCCAGCAGTGTACTAGCGGGAAGGACCGGGGAGCTGTTTTTT. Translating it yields CASSVLAGRTGELFF.